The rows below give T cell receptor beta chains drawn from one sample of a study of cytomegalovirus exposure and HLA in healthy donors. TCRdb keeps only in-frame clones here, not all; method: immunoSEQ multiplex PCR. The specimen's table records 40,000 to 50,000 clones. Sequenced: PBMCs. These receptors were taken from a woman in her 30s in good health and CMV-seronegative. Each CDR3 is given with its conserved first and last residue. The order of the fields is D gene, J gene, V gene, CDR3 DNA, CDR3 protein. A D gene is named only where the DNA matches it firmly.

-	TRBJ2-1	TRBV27	TGTGCCAGCAGTTATCGGTCCTACAATGAGCAGTTCTTC	CASSYRSYNEQFF
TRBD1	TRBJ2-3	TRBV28	TGTGCCAGCAGTTCGACAGGGGGCACAGATACGCAGTATTTT	CASSSTGGTDTQYF
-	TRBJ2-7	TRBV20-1	TGCAGCGCCCCGAGGGTGGGCGAGCAGTACTTC	CSAPRVGEQYF
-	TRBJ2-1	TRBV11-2	TGTGCCAGCAGCTTATCGGGAACCTACAATGAGCAGTTCTTC	CASSLSGTYNEQFF
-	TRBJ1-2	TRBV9	TGTGCCAGCAGCGCCGACCCTCGGGGGGGGGAGGGTGGCTACACCTTC	CASSADPRGGEGGYTF
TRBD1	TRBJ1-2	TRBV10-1	TGCGCCAGTTTATACTCAGGGGGCTGGGGCTACACCTTC	CASLYSGGWGYTF
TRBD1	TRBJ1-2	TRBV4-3	TGCGCCAGCAGCCAACTACAGGGGTATGGGTACTATGGCTACACCTTC	CASSQLQGYGYYGYTF
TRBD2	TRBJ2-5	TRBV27	TGTGCCAGCAGTGTCTCTAGCGGGACTCAAGAGACCCAGTACTTC	CASSVSSGTQETQYF
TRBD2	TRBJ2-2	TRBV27	TGTGCCAGCAGAGAAGCGGGAGAGTCTACCGGGGAGCTGTTTTTT	CASREAGESTGELFF
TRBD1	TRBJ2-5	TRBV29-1	TGCAGCGTTGATAGGACAGGGGGCATAGAGACCCAGTACTTC	CSVDRTGGIETQYF
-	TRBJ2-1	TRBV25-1	TGTGCCAGCACCAGTTACAATGAGCAGTTCTTC	CASTSYNEQFF
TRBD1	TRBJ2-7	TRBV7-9	TGTGCCAGCAGCTTAGGGCAGGGGGCCGCCTACGAGCAGTACTTC	CASSLGQGAAYEQYF
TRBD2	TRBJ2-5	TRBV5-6	TGTGCCAGCAGCTTACTAGCGGGAGGGCAAGAGACCCAGTACTTC	CASSLLAGGQETQYF
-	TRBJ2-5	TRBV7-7	TGTGCCAGCAGCTTAGTCCCGGGGGAACAGACCCAGTACTTC	CASSLVPGEQTQYF
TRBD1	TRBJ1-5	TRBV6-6	TGTGCCAGCAGTTACGGCCCGGGACAGGACAATCAGCCCCAGCATTTT	CASSYGPGQDNQPQHF
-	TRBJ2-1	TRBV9	TGTGCCAGCAGCGTATCGAATGAGCAGTTCTTC	CASSVSNEQFF
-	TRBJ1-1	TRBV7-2	TGTGCCAGCAGCTTAAGCAGGGCGAGCACTGAAGCTTTCTTT	CASSLSRASTEAFF
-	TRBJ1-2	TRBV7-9	TGTGCCAGCAGCTCGGAAAGGGGAAACTATGGCTACACCTTC	CASSSERGNYGYTF
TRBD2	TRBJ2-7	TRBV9	TGTGCCAGCAGCCGTGGGGCTAGCGGTAACTACGAGCAGTACTTC	CASSRGASGNYEQYF
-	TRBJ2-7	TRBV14	TGTGCCAGCAGCCGTGGACAGTTCTACGAGCAGTACTTC	CASSRGQFYEQYF
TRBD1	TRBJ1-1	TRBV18	TGTGCCAGCTCACCGACAGGGGCGAGGACTGAAGCTTTCTTT	CASSPTGARTEAFF
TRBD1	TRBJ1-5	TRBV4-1	TGCGCCAGCAGCCATCATGGGGGACAGGGAGGCGGTCAGCCCCAGCATTTT	CASSHHGGQGGGQPQHF
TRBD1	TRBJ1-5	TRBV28	TGTGCCAGCAGACTAGGGGGCGGCAATCAGCCCCAGCATTTT	CASRLGGGNQPQHF
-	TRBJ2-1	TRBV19	TGTGCCAGTAGTACCCAATACAATGAGCAGTTCTTC	CASSTQYNEQFF
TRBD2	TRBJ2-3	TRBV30	TGTGCCTGGAGCCCGGGAGGCGATACGCAGTATTTT	CAWSPGGDTQYF
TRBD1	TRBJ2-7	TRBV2	TGTGCCAGCAGCCTCGGACAGGGGCGCTACGAGCAGTACTTC	CASSLGQGRYEQYF
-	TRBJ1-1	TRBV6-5	TGTGCCAGCAAGAGCAGGGGAGACACTGAAGCTTTCTTT	CASKSRGDTEAFF
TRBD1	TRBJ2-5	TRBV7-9	TGTGCCAGCAGCTTAGGAACAGGGGGCCGAGAGAACCAGTACTTC	CASSLGTGGRENQYF
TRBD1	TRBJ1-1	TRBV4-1	TGCGCCAGCAGCCAAACCCGGACAGGGGGCACTGAAGCTTTCTTT	CASSQTRTGGTEAFF
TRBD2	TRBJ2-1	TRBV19	TGTGCCAGTAGGATAGCGGGAGGGTTCTACAATGAGCAGTTCTTC	CASRIAGGFYNEQFF
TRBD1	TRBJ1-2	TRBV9	TGTGCCAGCAGCTTCCGGGACAGGGGCTATGGCTACACCTTC	CASSFRDRGYGYTF
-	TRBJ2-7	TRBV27	TGTGCCGGCAGTTTCCGACAGGTTGGCTACGAGCAGTACTTC	CAGSFRQVGYEQYF
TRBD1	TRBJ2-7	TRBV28	TGTGCCAGCAGTTTATGGGGGGACAGGGGCCCATACGAGCAGTACTTC	CASSLWGDRGPYEQYF
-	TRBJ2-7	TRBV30	TGTGCCCGTGGGGGCAGGCACGAGCAGTACTTC	CARGGRHEQYF
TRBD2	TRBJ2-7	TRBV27	TGTGCCAGCAGTTTAAGCGGGAGGGGATCCAACGAGCAGTACTTC	CASSLSGRGSNEQYF
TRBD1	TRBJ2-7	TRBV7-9	TGTGCCAGCAGCTTAAACAGGGGGCTGGTTGAGCAGTACTTC	CASSLNRGLVEQYF
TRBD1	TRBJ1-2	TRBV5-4	TGTGCCAGCAGCTTGGAAGGGGGCGCTAGCTATGGCTACACCTTC	CASSLEGGASYGYTF
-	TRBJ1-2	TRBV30	TGTGCCTGGAGTGAGGGGGATCCGTATAACTATGGCTACACCTTC	CAWSEGDPYNYGYTF
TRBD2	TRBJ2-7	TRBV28	TGTGCCAGCACCCCGGCCGGCGGCGGGAGTGTCTACGAGCAGTACTTC	CASTPAGGGSVYEQYF
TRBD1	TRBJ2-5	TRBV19	TGTGCCAGTAAGCCCCAACAGGGGCCGCAAGAGACCCAGTACTTC	CASKPQQGPQETQYF
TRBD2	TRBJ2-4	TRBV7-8	TGTGCCAGCAGCTTAGCGGCTAGCGGGTGGGGAAACATTCAGTACTTC	CASSLAASGWGNIQYF
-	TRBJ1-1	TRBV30	TGTGCCTGGAGCCTCGGGGGGAACACTGAAGCTTTCTTT	CAWSLGGNTEAFF
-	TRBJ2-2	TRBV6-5	TGTGCCAGCAGCTCAACAGGGACCGGGGAGCTGTTTTTT	CASSSTGTGELFF
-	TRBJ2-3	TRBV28	TGTGCCAGCAGTTTGGGGGGGCGAGATACGCAGTATTTT	CASSLGGRDTQYF
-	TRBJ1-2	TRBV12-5	TGTGCTAGTGGTGGGGCCGGCGATGGCTACACCTTC	CASGGAGDGYTF
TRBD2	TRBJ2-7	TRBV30	TGTGCCGCGGGGGAGGATGCGGCCAAAGTCTACGAGCAGTACTTC	CAAGEDAAKVYEQYF
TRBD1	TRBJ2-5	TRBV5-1	TGCGCCAGCAGCTTGACAGGGGGCAAGGAGACCCAGTACTTC	CASSLTGGKETQYF
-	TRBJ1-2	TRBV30	TGTGCCTGGAGTGCTGGGGAGAACTATGGCTACACCTTC	CAWSAGENYGYTF
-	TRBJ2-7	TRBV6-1	TGTGCCAGCACACACTATGCCTACGAGCAGTACTTC	CASTHYAYEQYF
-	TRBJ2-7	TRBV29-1	TGCAGCGCAGATAGCGGAAGCTCCTACGAGCAGTACTTC	CSADSGSSYEQYF
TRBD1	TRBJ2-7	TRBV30	TGTGCCTGGAGCCGGGACAGGGGGGCCTACGAGCAGTACTTC	CAWSRDRGAYEQYF
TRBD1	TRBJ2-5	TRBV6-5	TGTGCCAGCAGACAGGGGCGGGAGACCCAGTACTTC	CASRQGRETQYF
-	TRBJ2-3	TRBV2	TGTGCCAGCAGCCCCGGACCACGGGATAACACAGATACGCAGTATTTT	CASSPGPRDNTDTQYF
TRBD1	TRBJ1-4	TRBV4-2	TGTGCCAGCAGCCAAGTATACGAGACAGGGAGTGCAACTAATGAAAAACTGTTTTTT	CASSQVYETGSATNEKLFF
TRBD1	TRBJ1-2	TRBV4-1	TGCGCCAGCAGCGAAGGCACCGCGACAGGGCTTGGGTATGGCTACACCTTC	CASSEGTATGLGYGYTF